This record looks at one TCR beta chain sequence and its context. This specimen comes from a study of OX40 agonist ivuxolimab in advanced cancers. On the study more broadly: From roughly 23 to 90 years was the age range, with a mean of roughly 64 years, and over 80% were male. Allowance was made for prior anti-PD-1, anti-PD-L1 or anti-CTLA-4 therapy, and roughly 40% had some.

Germline values: CDR1 LGHNA, CDR2 YNFKEQ. V lost 0 bases and J 4 bases, leaving 6 bases between the germline ends. The CDR3 sequence is 13 residues long. Assay used: immunoSEQ multiplex PCR; TCRdb lists only in-frame clones, some missing. The sample carries more than 55,000 clones, roughly nine tenths recorded once. The TCR comes from an adult with an advanced solid tumor such as melanoma, head and neck, liver or kidney cancer. The chain recombines TRBV4-2 with TRBJ2-5; no firm D call. Sequenced here: CD4+ or CD8+ T cells sorted from blood, sampled in a trial of the OX40 agonist ivuxolimab. This CDR3 is CASSQEISETQYF. The CDR3 coding sequence is TGTGCCAGCAGCCAAGAAATCTCAGAGACCCAGTACTTC.